The table lists the clone carrying this T cell receptor beta chain with a few counts. Its specificity is unknown. This sample was taken from a study of CD8 T cells in ankylosing spondylitis. Broader study findings: With a CD8+ phenotype, disease-linked clones were relatively rare in peripheral blood.

In TCRdb, the 5' RACE reads were re-called with MiXCR into one record per CDR3 protein. The table records around 150,000 distinct CDR3 sequences, 9.5% to 13% of them present only once. This CDR3 spans 13 amino acids. Germline trimming cut 1 base from V and 5 bases from J; bases unmatched to any gene: 2. Germline V gives CDR1 ENHRY, CDR2 SYGVKD. The chain couples TRBV10-3 to TRBJ2-7; the match to TRBD1 covers 7 bases. Sequencing was performed on blood, either unsorted or a sorted T cell fraction (not recorded which). This receptor was obtained from a male donor with ankylosing spondylitis or in good health (not recorded which). CDR3: CAISEYRGDEQYF. The CDR3 DNA follows: TGTGCCATCAGTGAGTACAGGGGAGACGAGCAGTACTTC.